This T cell receptor beta chain is from a study of cytomegalovirus exposure and HLA in healthy donors. Whole-study results and caveats: Reportedly, HLA-A and HLA-B alleles of most subjects were accurately predicted from TCR beta. A later analysis found TCR association rates differed by HLA locus, highest for DRB1 and lowest for HLA-C. Prior analysis indicated that the majority of TCR beta V segments exhibited productivity approximately 87% or approximately 30% of the time.

Notes on this clone: Its antigen remains unknown.

PCR involved 60 Vbeta and 13 Jbeta primers. Generated by immunoSEQ multiplex PCR, the TCRdb table keeps only in-frame clones and is missing some. The table lists roughly 140,000 clones. Sample: PBMCs. This clonotype originated in a male donor in good health and CMV-seronegative.

The CDR3 loop is CASSVGDTIGLAGYEQYF. CDR3 DNA: TGTGCCAGCAGCGTAGGAGACACTATCGGACTAGCGGGCTACGAGCAGTACTTC. V usage is TRBV9 and J usage is TRBJ2-7; TRBD2 aligns across 11 bases. Germline CDR1 is SGDLS and CDR2 is YYNGEE. J was trimmed by 3 bases and V by 0 bases; bases with no gene match: 11. The CDR3 runs 18 residues.